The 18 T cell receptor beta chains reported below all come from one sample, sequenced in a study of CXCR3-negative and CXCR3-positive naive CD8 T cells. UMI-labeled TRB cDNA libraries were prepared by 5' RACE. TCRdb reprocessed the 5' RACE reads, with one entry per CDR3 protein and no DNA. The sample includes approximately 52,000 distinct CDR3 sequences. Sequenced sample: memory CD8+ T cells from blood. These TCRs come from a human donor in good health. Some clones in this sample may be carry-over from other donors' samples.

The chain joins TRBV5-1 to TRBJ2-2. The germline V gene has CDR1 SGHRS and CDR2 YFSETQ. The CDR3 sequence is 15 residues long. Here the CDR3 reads CASSLDRLNTGELFF.

CDR3 region: CASSARTGKDEETQYF. The chain is built from TRBV7-9 and TRBJ2-5; TCRdb reports TRBD1, a call that lacks DNA to check it against. CDR1 is SEHNR, CDR2 FQNEAQ, per germline (reference sequence). The CDR3 contains 16 residues.

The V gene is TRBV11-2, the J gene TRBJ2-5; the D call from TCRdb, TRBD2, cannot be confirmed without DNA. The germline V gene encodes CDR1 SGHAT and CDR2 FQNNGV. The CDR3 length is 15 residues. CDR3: CASSPGLAGWETQYF.

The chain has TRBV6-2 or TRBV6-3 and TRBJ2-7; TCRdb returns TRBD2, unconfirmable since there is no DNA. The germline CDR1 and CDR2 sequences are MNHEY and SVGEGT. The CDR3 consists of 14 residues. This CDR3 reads CASSSGDSSYEQYF.

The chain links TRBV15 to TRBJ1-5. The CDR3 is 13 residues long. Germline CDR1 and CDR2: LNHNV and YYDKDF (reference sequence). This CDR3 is CATSRDGDQPQHF.

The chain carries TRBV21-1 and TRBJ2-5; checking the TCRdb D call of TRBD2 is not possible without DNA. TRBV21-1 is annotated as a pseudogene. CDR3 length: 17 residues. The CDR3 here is CASSPRLAGGLQETQYF.

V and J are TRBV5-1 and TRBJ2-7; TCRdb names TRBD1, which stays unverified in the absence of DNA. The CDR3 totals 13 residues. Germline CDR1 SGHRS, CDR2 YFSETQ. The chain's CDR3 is CASSLAGVYEQYF.

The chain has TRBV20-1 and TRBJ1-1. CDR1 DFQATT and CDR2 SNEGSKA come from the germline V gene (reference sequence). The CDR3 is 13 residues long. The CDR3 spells CSATSDLNTEAFF.

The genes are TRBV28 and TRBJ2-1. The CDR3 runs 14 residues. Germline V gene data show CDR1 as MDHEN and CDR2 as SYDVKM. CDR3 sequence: CASSLYARYNEQFF.

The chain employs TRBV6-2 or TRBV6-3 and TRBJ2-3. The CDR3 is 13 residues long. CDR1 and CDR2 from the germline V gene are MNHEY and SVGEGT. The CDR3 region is CASIEMEGDTQYF.

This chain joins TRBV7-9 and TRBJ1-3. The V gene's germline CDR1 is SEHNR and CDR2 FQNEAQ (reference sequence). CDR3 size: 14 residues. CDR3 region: CASSLYTEGNTIYF.

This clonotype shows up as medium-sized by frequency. The CDR3 reads CASSFITDTQYF. This chain uses TRBV12-3 or TRBV12-4 with TRBJ2-3. CDR3 length: 12 residues.

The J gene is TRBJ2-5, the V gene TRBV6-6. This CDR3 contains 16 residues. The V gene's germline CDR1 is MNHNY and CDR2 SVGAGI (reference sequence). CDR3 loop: CASSSPSYDYKETQYF.

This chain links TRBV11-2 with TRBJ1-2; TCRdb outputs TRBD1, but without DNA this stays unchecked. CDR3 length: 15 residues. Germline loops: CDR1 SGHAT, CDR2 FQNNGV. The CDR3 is CASSLVQGDTAGYTF. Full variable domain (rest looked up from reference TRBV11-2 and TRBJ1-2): EAGVAQSPRYKIIEKRQSVAFWCNPISGHATLYWYQQILGQGPKLLIQFQNNGVVDDSQLPKDRFSAERLKGVDSTLKIQPAKLEDSAVYLCASSLVQGDTAGYTFGSGTRLTVV.

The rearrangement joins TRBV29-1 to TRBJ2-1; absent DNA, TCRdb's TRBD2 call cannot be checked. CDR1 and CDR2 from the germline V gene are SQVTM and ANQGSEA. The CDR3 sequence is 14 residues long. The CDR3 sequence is CSVEGRGPPREQFF.

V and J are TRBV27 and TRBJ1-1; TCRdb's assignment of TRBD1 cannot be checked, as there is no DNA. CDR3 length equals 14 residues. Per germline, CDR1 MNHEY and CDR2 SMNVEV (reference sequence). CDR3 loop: CASSPVGENTEAFF.

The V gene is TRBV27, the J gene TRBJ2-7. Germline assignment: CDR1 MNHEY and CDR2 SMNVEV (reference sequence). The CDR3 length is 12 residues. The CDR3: CASWGTPYEQYF.

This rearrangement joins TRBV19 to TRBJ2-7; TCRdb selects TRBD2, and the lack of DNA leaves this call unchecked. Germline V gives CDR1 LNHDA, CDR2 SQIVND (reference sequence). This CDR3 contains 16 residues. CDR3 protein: CASSVGLAGLSYEQYF.